The clone carrying this T cell receptor beta chain was seen a few times. Antigen: not known. Unique molecular identifiers were incorporated into the prepared TCRbeta library. TCRdb analysed the PCR reads with MiXCR anew, one entry per CDR3 protein. The table records around 420,000 distinct CDR3 sequences, roughly 16% of them present only once. The CDR3 contains 18 residues. V lost 3 bases and J lost 1; bases outside the gene matches: 6. CDR1 and CDR2 (germline): SGHRS, YFSETQ. The sample comes from a study of T-cell reconstitution after alpha-beta-depleted transplantation in children. Findings and caveats of the study: Expanded clones from the graft, numbering several hundred, reportedly supplied alpha-beta T cells about two months after transplant. Diversity and T-cell counts at one year after transplant derived mostly from new T cells. Surviving recipient T cells and thymic progenitors underlay high day-60 TCRbeta diversity in some patients.

V usage is TRBV5-1 and J usage is TRBJ2-3, with 15 bases fitting TRBD2. The receptor's source is a boy younger than two who had a stem cell transplant for Wiskott-Aldrich syndrome, so the T cells may come from the graft donor. Sample: PBMCs, mostly from graft donor cells, taken 360 days after TCRalphabeta/CD19-depleted stem cell transplant. The CDR3 sequence is CASSSGLAGGSRTDTQYF. CDR3 sequence (DNA): TGCGCCAGCAGCTCGGGACTAGCGGGGGGCTCTCGCACAGATACGCAGTATTTT.